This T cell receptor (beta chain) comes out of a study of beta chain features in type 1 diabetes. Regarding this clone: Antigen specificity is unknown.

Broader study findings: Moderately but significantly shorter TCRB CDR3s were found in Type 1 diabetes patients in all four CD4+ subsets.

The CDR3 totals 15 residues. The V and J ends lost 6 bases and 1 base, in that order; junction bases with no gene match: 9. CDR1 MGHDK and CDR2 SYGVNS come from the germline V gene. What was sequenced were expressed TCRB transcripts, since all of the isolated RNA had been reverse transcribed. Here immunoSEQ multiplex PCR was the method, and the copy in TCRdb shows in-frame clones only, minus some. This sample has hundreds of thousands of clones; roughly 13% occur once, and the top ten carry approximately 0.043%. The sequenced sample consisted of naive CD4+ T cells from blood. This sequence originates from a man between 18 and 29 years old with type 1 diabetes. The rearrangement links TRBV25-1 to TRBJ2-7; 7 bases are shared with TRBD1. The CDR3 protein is CASRVTPGQSYEQYF. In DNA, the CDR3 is TGTGCCAGCAGGGTAACTCCGGGACAGTCCTACGAGCAGTACTTC.